Listed below are T cell receptor beta chains from one sample, sequenced in a study of blood T cell repertoires in COVID-19. Profiling relied on immunoSEQ multiplex PCR, and the TCRdb table lists in-frame clones only, not all of them. The table records some 26,000 clones, 80% to 90% of them present only once. The sample comprised peripheral blood. These receptors came from a woman aged 45-59 years with active COVID-19. CDR3s include the opening cysteine and the closing phenylalanine or tryptophan. Fields, in order: V gene, J gene, CDR3 length, clone size, CDR3 protein. Expanded clones are given a class, and other clones once, few, many or no size at all.

TRBV27	TRBJ2-5	17	-	CASSLKGQGAGEKTQYF
TRBV28	TRBJ1-4	14	-	CASRRAGENEKLFF
TRBV6-5	TRBJ2-1	14	-	CASYRAGSHNEQFF
TRBV27	TRBJ2-7	14	-	CASSYTSGTYEQYF
TRBV28	TRBJ2-7	15	once	CASSYQGRGSYEQYF
TRBV29-1	TRBJ1-1	10	once	CSVETAEAFF
TRBV28	TRBJ1-5	15	-	CASSFSRANNQPQHF
TRBV28	TRBJ1-5	14	-	CASREHGSVQPQHF
TRBV28	TRBJ1-1	15	-	CASSPRQELNTEAFF
TRBV28	TRBJ1-2	13	-	CASLGTGDYGYTF
TRBV27	TRBJ2-7	13	-	CASSFSGNYEQYF
TRBV18	TRBJ1-1	15	-	CASSPVAPGTTEAFF
TRBV19	TRBJ2-1	15	-	CASSPSGGSYNEQFF
TRBV9	TRBJ2-6	16	once	CASSVGFSSGANVLTF
TRBV9	TRBJ2-1	15	-	CASSAGLAGVNEQFF
TRBV27	TRBJ2-7	15	few	CASSLSRGTPYEQYF
TRBV5-1	TRBJ2-3	15	-	CASSFLAGATDTQYF
TRBV19	TRBJ1-5	14	-	CASRTGAGNQPQHF
TRBV4-1	TRBJ2-7	16	once	CASSQVYGELEDEQYF
TRBV3-1/TRBV3-2	TRBJ1-1	13	-	CASSSEAGTEAFF
TRBV28	TRBJ2-5	16	few	CASSLMGQGAQETQYF
TRBV25-1	TRBJ2-7	15	few	CASSELELAGYEQYF
TRBV19	TRBJ2-7	15	-	CASSPGTGSLGEQYF
TRBV10-1	TRBJ2-3	13	-	CASSSRSPDTQYF
TRBV28	TRBJ1-5	17	-	CASSSPTGGSVNQPQHF
TRBV5-1	TRBJ2-7	16	-	CASSSGTSGRSNEQYF
TRBV19	TRBJ1-1	14	few	CASSRQRGGTEAFF
TRBV5-4	TRBJ1-4	15	-	CASSNTGATNEKLFF
TRBV6-6	TRBJ1-4	14	once	CASSAGGVNEKLFF
TRBV27	TRBJ2-3	16	once	CASSSGTSGPTDTQYF
TRBV4-1	TRBJ1-4	15	-	CASSQERGEGEKLFF